The 5 T cell receptor beta chains in this list originate from one sample, sequenced in a study of blood T cell repertoires in COVID-19. Measured with immunoSEQ multiplex PCR; TCRdb has only the in-frame clones, and not every one. The table records tens of thousands of clones, roughly 80% of them present only once. Sequencing was done on a sample of peripheral blood. The receptors derive from a human donor in a cohort sampled during active COVID-19.

This chain joins TRBV6-2 or TRBV6-3 and TRBJ2-7, with TRBD1 as a possible D gene (5 bases). CDR3 length: 16 amino acids. Between the trimmed V and J ends, which lost 7 bases and 0 bases, there was a span of 19 bases. Germline CDR1 and CDR2: MNHEY and SVGEGT. DNA of the CDR3: TGTGCCAGCACCCCAACAGGACGGCAAAGCTCCTACGAGCAGTACTTC. It encodes CASTPTGRQSSYEQYF.

The gene calls are TRBV7-9 and TRBJ2-5; 7 bases align to TRBD1. The CDR3 sequence is 15 residues long. Germline loops: CDR1 SEHNR, CDR2 FQNEAQ (reference sequence). V shed 5 bases and J 4 bases; nucleotides not matched to a gene: 10. For the CDR3, the DNA is TGTGCCAGCAGCCCCCTAGGGGGCCTACCAGAGACCCAGTACTTC. Translating it yields CASSPLGGLPETQYF. The full variable domain, rest sourced from reference TRBV7-9 and TRBJ2-5, is DTGVSQNPRHKITKRGQNVTFRCDPISEHNRLYWYRQTLGQGPEFLTYFQNEAQLEKSRLLSDRFSAERPKGSFSTLEIQRTEQGDSAMYLCASSPLGGLPETQYFGPGTRLLVL.

This chain links TRBV10-2 with TRBJ1-2, with TRBD1 identical over 12 bases. V gave up 3 bases and J gave up 0 bases; unmatched junction bases: 11. Germline loops: CDR1 WSHSY, CDR2 SAAADI. The CDR3 runs to 19 residues. Here the CDR3 DNA reads TGCGCCAGCAGTGAATCCGGGACAGGGGGCGCCCTGACTAACTATGGCTACACCTTC. As protein: CASSESGTGGALTNYGYTF.

This chain's CDR3 is CASSQTPGQSTDTQYF. CDR3 in DNA: TGTGCCAGCAGTCAAACACCGGGACAGAGCACAGATACGCAGTATTTT. J is TRBJ2-3 and V is TRBV5-6, with 7 bases fitting TRBD1. The junction had 9 bases not matched to a gene; V was cut back by 5 bases and J by 0 bases. The CDR3 sequence is 16 residues long. CDR1 SGHDT and CDR2 YYEEEE come from the germline V gene.

This chain connects TRBV28 to TRBJ2-1; 10 bases map to TRBD2. CDR1 and CDR2 from the germline V gene are MDHEN and SYDVKM. There are 15 residues in the CDR3. J was trimmed by 15 bases and V by 5 bases; bases with no gene match: 16. CDR3 sequence reads: CASSQIAGGFDGRFF. The DNA of the CDR3 is TGTGCCAGCAGTCAAATAGCGGGGGGCTTCGACGGTCGGTTCTTC.